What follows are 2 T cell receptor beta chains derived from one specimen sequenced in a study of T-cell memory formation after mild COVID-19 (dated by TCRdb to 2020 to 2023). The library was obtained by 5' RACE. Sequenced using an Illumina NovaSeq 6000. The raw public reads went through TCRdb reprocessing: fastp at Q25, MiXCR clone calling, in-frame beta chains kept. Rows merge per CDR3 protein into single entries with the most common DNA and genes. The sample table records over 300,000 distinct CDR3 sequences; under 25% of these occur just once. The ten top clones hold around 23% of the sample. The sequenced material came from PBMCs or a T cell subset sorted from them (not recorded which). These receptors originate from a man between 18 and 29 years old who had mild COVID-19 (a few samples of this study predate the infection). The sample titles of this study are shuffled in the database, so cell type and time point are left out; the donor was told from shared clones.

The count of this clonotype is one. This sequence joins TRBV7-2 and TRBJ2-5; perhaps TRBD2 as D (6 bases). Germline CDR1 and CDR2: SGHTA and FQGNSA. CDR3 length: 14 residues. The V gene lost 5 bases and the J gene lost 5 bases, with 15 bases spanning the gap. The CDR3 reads CASSPLTSEETQYF. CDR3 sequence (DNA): TGTGCCAGCAGCCCGTTGACTAGTGAGGAGACCCAGTACTTC.

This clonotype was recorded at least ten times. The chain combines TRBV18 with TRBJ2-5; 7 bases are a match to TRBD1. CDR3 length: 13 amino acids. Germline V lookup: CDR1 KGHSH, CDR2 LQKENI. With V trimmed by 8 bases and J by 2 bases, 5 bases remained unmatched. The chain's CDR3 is CASSPGQQETQYF. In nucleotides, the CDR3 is TGTGCCAGCAGCCCGGGACAGCAAGAGACCCAGTACTTC.